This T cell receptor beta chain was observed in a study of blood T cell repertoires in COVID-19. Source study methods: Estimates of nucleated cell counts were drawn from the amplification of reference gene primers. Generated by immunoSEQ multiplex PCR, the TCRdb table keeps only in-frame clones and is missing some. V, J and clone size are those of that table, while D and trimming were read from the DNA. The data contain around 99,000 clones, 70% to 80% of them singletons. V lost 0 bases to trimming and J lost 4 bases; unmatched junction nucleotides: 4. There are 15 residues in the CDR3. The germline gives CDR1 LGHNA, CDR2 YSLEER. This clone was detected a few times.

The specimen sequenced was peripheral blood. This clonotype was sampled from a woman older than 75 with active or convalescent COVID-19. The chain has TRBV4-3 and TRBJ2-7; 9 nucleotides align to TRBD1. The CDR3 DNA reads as TGCGCCAGCAGCCAAGATGGGACAGGGATATACGAGCAGTACTTC. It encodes CASSQDGTGIYEQYF.